This T cell receptor beta chain was identified during a study of post-analysis software for immune sequencing data. General study results and limits: TRBV segments more frequent in patients than in controls numbered five and included TRBV5-6, TRBV5-1 and TRBV20-1. With F measure, samples from one preparation batch clustered together strongly. Normalized Chao1 diversity in multiple sclerosis patients fell significantly below that of controls.

This clonotype was observed at least ten times. The antigen is unknown. Prepared libraries of TCR beta cDNA carried unique molecular identifiers. TCRdb re-derived calls from the PCR reads in MiXCR, one entry per CDR3 protein. The sample gives fewer than 850,000 distinct CDR3 sequences, roughly 27% of which show up once; roughly 0.53% is in the top ten. This CDR3 is 14 amino acids long. J lost 6 bases, V lost 2 bases, and 6 bases had no gene match. The germline CDR1 and CDR2 sequences are MNHEY and SMNVEV (reference sequence). This receptor was obtained from a girl aged 5-17 years with multiple sclerosis. The chain combines TRBV27 with TRBJ2-7; 8 bases map to TRBD1. The sample comprised blood. In DNA form, the CDR3 reads TGTGCCAGCAGTTTACTGGACAGGGTTGGCGAGCAGTACTTC. This translates into CASSLLDRVGEQYF.